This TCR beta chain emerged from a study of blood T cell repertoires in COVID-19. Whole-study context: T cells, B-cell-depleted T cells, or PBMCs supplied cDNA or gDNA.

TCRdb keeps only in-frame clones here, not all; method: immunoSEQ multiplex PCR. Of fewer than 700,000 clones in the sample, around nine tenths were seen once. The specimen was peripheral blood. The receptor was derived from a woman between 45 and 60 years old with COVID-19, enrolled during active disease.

CDR3 bases: TGTGCCAGCAGCTTAGCTGTTAGGGCCTTAGCGGGTGAAAAACTGTTTTTT. Encoded protein: CASSLAVRALAGEKLFF. The chain uses TRBV11-2 and TRBJ1-4, with D unresolved. The CDR3 extends over 17 amino acids. V lost 1 base and J lost 7, with 19 bases in between. The germline V gene has CDR1 SGHAT and CDR2 FQNNGV. The full variable domain, with the rest looked up from reference TRBV11-2 and TRBJ1-4, is EAGVAQSPRYKIIEKRQSVAFWCNPISGHATLYWYQQILGQGPKLLIQFQNNGVVDDSQLPKDRFSAERLKGVDSTLKIQPAKLEDSAVYLCASSLAVRALAGEKLFFGSGTQLSVL.